The TCR beta chain described here comes from a study of T cell repertoires in cytomegalovirus infection. Study-level results: In two of eight donors, the top clonotype was HLA-C-restricted CMV-specific.

TCRdb re-called the reads through MiXCR, storing one row per CDR3 protein. The table has about 440,000 distinct CDR3 sequences, approximately 31% seen once. Germline-derived CDR1 and CDR2 are SGHTA and FQGNSA. Trimming left V 6 bases short and J 2 bases short, with 6 bases between. The length of the CDR3 is 12 residues. This clonotype showed up many times. Antigen specificity is unknown. The clonotype comes from a human donor in good health (CMV status not recorded). Some clones in this sample may be carry-over from other donors' samples. This chain joins TRBV7-2 and TRBJ2-3; D is undetermined. Sequencing was carried out using PBMCs. CDR3 protein: CASRPDTDTQYF. For the CDR3, the DNA is TGTGCCAGCAGACCCGACACAGATACGCAGTATTTT. Full variable domain (missing parts from reference TRBV7-2 and TRBJ2-3): GAGVSQSPSNKVTEKGKDVELRCDPISGHTALYWYRQSLGQGLEFLIYFQGNSAPDKSGLPSDRFSAERTGGSVSTLTIQRTQQEDSAVYLCASRPDTDTQYFGPGTRLTVL.